This TCR beta chain appears in the sequencing data of a study of technical replicates of blood from a handful of donors. Per the germline V gene, CDR1 is MNHNS and CDR2 is SASEGT. Unmatched junction bases numbered 6, after V lost 3 bases and J lost 1 base. This CDR3 region has 15 residues. Using immunoSEQ multiplex PCR, the repertoire was profiled, and TCRdb retains in-frame clones only, with some absent. The data hold around 84,000 clones, with 95% to 98% observed a single time. The sample taken for sequencing was T cells isolated from PBMCs. The receptor was isolated from a human donor in good health. This chain joins TRBV6-1 and TRBJ2-7, with 7 bases identical to TRBD1. The CDR3 spells CASSESGTASYEQYF. The CDR3 DNA sequence: TGTGCCAGCAGTGAGTCCGGGACAGCATCCTACGAGCAGTACTTC.